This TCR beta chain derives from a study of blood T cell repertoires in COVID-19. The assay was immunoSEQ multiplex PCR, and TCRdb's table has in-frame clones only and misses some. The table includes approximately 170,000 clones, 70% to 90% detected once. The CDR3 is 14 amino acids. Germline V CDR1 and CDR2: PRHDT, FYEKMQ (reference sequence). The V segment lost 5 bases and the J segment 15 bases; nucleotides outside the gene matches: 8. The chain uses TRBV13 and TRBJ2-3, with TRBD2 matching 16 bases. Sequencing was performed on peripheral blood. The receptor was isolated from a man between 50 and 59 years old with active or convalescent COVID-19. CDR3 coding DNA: TGTGCCAGCAGCCCCGGGACTAGCGGGAGGGCACAATATTTT. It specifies CASSPGTSGRAQYF.